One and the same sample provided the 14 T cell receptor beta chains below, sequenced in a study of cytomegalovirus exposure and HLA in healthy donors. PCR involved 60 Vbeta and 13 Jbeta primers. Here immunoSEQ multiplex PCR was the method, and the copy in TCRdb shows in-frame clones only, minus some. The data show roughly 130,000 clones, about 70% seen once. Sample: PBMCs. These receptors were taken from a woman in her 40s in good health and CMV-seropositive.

The CDR3 bases are TGTGCCAGCAGTTTATTAGCGGGTACAGATACGCAGTATTTT. It specifies CASSLLAGTDTQYF. The chain combines TRBV6-6 with TRBJ2-3, with TRBD2 matching 7 bases. Germline-derived CDR1 and CDR2 are MNHNY and SVGAGI (reference sequence). V dropped 4 bases and J dropped 3; count of bases not matched to a gene: 4. CDR3 length: 14 residues.

Written as DNA, the CDR3 is TGCGCCAGCAGCCACCGTGGGACAGTTCAAGAGACCCAGTACTTC. Translated: CASSHRGTVQETQYF. The chain employs TRBV4-3 and TRBJ2-5; 7 bases are shared with TRBD1. CDR1 is LGHNA and CDR2 is YSLEER in the germline V gene. The CDR3 length is 15 residues. J gave up 2 bases and V 3 bases, and 6 bases lay outside the gene matches.

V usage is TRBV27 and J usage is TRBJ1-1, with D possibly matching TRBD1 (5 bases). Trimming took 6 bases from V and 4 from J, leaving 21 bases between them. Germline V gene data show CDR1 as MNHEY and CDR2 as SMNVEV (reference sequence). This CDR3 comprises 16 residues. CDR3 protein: CASSPWQGGLTTEAFF. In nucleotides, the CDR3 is TGTGCCAGCAGCCCTTGGCAGGGCGGATTGACCACTGAAGCTTTCTTT.

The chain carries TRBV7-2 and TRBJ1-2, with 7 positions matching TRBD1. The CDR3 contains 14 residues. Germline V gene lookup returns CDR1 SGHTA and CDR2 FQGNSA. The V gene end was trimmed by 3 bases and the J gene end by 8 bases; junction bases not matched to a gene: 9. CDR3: CASSFGRQGGGYTF. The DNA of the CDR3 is TGTGCCAGCAGCTTCGGCAGGCAGGGGGGCGGCTACACCTTC.

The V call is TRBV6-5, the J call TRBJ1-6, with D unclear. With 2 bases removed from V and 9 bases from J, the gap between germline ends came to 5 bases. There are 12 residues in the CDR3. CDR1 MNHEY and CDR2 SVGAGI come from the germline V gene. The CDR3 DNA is TGTGCCAGCAGTTACGGCCTTTCACCCCTCCACTTT. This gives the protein CASSYGLSPLHF.

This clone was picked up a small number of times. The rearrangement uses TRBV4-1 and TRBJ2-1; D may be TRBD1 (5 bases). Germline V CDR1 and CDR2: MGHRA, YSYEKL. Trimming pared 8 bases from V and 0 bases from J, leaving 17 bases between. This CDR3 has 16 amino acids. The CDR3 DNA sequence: TGCGCCAGCCAAAAGGGGCGCTATAGCTCCTACAATGAGCAGTTCTTC. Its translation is CASQKGRYSSYNEQFF.

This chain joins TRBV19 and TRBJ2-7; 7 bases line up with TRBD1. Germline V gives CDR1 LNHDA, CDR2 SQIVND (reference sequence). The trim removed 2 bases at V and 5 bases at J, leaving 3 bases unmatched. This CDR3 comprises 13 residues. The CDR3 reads CASSIRDSHEQYF. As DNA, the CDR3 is TGTGCCAGTAGTATAAGGGACAGCCACGAGCAGTACTTC.

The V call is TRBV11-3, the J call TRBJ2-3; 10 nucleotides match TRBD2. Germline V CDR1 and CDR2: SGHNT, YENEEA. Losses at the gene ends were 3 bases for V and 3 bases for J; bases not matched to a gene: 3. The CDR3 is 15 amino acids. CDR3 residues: CASSFPGLATDTQYF. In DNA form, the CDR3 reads TGTGCCAGCAGCTTCCCGGGACTAGCGACAGATACGCAGTATTTT.

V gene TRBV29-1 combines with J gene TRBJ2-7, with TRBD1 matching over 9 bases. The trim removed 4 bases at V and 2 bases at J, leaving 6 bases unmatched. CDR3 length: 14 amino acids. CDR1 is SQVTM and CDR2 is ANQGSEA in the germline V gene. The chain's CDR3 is CSVGSGTGPYEQYF. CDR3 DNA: TGCAGCGTTGGGTCCGGGACAGGGCCCTACGAGCAGTACTTC.

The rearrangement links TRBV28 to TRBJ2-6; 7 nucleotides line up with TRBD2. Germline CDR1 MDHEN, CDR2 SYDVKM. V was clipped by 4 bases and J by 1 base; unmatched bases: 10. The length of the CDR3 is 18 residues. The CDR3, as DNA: TGTGCCAGCAGTTCGGGAGGCAGGGAGTCTTCTGGGGCCAACGTCCTGACTTTC. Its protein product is CASSSGGRESSGANVLTF.

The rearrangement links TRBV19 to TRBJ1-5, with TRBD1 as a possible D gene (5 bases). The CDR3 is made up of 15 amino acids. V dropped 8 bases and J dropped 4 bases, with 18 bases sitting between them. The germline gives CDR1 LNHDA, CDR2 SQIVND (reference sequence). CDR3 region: CASREMGPKNQPQHF. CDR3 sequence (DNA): TGTGCCAGTCGGGAGATGGGACCGAAAAATCAGCCCCAGCATTTT.

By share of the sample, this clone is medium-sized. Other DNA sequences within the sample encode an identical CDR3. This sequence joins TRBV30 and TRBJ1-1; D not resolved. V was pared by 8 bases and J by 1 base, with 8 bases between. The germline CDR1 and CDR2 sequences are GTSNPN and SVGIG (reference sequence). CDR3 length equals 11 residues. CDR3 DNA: TGTGCCGGAGGTACGAACACTGAAGCTTTCTTT. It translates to CAGGTNTEAFF.

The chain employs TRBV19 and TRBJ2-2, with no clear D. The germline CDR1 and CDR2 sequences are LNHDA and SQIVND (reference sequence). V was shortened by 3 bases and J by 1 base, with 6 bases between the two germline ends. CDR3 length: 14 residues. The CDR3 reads CASSMSGNTGELFF. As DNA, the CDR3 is TGTGCCAGTAGTATGTCAGGGAACACCGGGGAGCTGTTTTTT. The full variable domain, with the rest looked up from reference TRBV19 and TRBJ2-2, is DGGITQSPKYLFRKEGQNVTLSCEQNLNHDAMYWYRQDPGQGLRLIYYSQIVNDFQKGDIAEGYSVSREKKESFPLTVTSAQKNPTAFYLCASSMSGNTGELFFGEGSRLTVL.

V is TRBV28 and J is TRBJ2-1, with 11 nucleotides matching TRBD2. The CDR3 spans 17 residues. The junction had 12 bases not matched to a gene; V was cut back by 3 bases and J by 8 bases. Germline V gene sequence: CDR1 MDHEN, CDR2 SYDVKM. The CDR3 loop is CASSLFIGTSGGDEQFF. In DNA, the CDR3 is TGTGCCAGCAGTTTGTTTATAGGGACTAGCGGTGGGGATGAGCAGTTCTTC.